This T cell receptor beta chain was recovered during a study of blood T cell repertoires in COVID-19. Study information: The study drew acute and convalescent COVID-19 samples from the United States, Italy and Spain. T cells, B-cell-depleted T cells, or PBMCs supplied cDNA or gDNA.

Assay used: immunoSEQ multiplex PCR; TCRdb lists only in-frame clones, some missing. The sample consists of 250,000 to 400,000 clones, roughly 87% of them appearing once. The CDR3 contains 17 residues. Germline loops: CDR1 MNHEY, CDR2 SMNVEV (reference sequence). Trimming took 5 bases from V and 4 from J; bases not matched to a gene: 14. Sequencing input: peripheral blood. The rearrangement joins TRBV27 to TRBJ1-5, with 7 bases matching TRBD1. The source of this sequence is a man aged 50 or older with active or convalescent COVID-19. Written as DNA, the CDR3 is TGTGCCAGCAGTAAACAGGGGAGGAAGGTCGAAAATCAGCCCCAGCATTTT. This codes for CASSKQGRKVENQPQHF.